This T cell receptor (beta chain) originates from a study of CD8 T cells in ankylosing spondylitis. Study-level findings and limits: A subset of motif variants has previously been described in the synovial fluid and blood of reactive arthritis.

The TCR beta libraries were generated through quantitative 5'-RACE incorporating molecular barcodes. TCRdb ran MiXCR on the 5' RACE reads and lists one entry per CDR3 protein. The repertoire holds around 120,000 distinct CDR3 sequences, with 24% as singletons. For this clonotype: The antigen is undetermined.

This CDR3 has 12 amino acids. The V gene's germline CDR1 is MDHEN and CDR2 SYDVKM. Trimming took off 6 bases at V and 0 bases at J, with 3 bases between the two ends. The receptor comes from a male donor with ankylosing spondylitis. The chain carries TRBV28 and TRBJ1-3; D uncertain. The sequenced material came from synovial fluid, either unsorted or a sorted T cell fraction (not recorded which). Here the CDR3 reads CASRGSGNTIYF. CDR3 sequence (DNA): TGTGCCAGCAGGGGCTCTGGAAACACCATATATTTT.